These 2 T cell receptor beta chains were all obtained from the same sample, sequenced in a study of blood T cell repertoires in COVID-19. Only in-frame clones appear in the TCRdb table, and some are missing; sequencing was by immunoSEQ multiplex PCR. Of 150,000 to 200,000 clones listed, about 85% are singletons. Input material: peripheral blood. The receptor source for this set is a woman aged 55-69 years with acute or convalescent COVID-19.

The gene calls are TRBV5-1 and TRBJ2-5; the D gene is possibly TRBD1 (5 bases). This CDR3 spans 12 amino acids. Trimming left V 4 bases short and J 5 bases short, with 9 bases between. CDR1 is SGHRS, CDR2 YFSETQ, per germline. DNA for the CDR3: TGCGCCAGCAGCGGGGCTCGGGAGACCCAGTACTTC. It translates to CASSGARETQYF.

The chain carries TRBV5-1 and TRBJ2-3; weak D call: TRBD1 (7 bases). Deletions cut 2 bases from V and 3 bases from J, with 16 bases between. CDR3 size: 16 residues. Germline loops: CDR1 SGHRS, CDR2 YFSETQ. The CDR3 bases are TGCGCCAGCAGCTTAAGGACAGGTGGGGGGACAGATACGCAGTATTTT. Amino acid sequence: CASSLRTGGGTDTQYF.